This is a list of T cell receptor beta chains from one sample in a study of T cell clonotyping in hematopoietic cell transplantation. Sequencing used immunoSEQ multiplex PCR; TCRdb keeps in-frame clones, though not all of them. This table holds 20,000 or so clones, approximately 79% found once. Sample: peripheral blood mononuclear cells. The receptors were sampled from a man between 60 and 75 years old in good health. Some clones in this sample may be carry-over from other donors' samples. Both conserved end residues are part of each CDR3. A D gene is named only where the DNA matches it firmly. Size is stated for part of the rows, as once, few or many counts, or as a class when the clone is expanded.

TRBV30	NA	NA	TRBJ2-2	CAWSVRRMNTGELFF	TGTGCCTGGAGTGTGCGACGGATGAACACCGGGGAGCTGTTTTTT
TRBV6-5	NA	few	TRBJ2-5	CASSYSKGGQETQYF	TGTGCCAGCAGTTACTCGAAGGGCGGCCAAGAGACCCAGTACTTC
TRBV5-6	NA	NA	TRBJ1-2	CASRWSSERGYTF	TGTGCCAGCAGGTGGAGCTCCGAGCGTGGCTACACCTTC
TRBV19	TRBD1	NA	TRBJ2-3	CASSMNGVRQGAADTQYF	TGTGCCAGTAGTATGAACGGGGTGCGGCAGGGGGCAGCAGATACGCAGTATTTT
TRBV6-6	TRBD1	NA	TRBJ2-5	CASSYPDRGRETQYF	TGTGCCAGCAGTTACCCCGACAGGGGCAGGGAGACCCAGTACTTC
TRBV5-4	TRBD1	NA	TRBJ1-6	CASSLGWDRGRGGHF	TGTGCCAGCAGCTTGGGATGGGACAGGGGGCGAGGCGGTCACTTT
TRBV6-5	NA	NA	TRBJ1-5	CASSPMDGGNQPQHF	TGTGCCAGCAGTCCTATGGACGGGGGGAATCAGCCCCAGCATTTT
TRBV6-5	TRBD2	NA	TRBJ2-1	CAGSKAGAYNEQFF	TGTGCCGGCAGTAAAGCGGGGGCTTACAATGAGCAGTTCTTC
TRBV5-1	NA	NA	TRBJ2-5	CASSPEPGTPTQYF	TGCGCCAGCAGCCCGGAACCCGGGACCCCAACCCAGTACTTC
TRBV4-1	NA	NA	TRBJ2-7	CASSQEGAQGTYEQYF	TGCGCCAGCAGCCAAGAGGGGGCACAGGGTACCTACGAGCAGTACTTC
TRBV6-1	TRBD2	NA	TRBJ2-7	CASSWTSRYEQYF	TGTGCCAGCAGTTGGACTAGTCGGTACGAGCAGTACTTC
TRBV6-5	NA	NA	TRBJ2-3	CASEGFTDTQYF	TGTGCCAGCGAGGGCTTCACAGATACGCAGTATTTT
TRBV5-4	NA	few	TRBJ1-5	CASSLGGSNQPQHF	TGTGCCAGCAGCTTGGGTGGTAGCAATCAGCCCCAGCATTTT
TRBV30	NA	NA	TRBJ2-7	CAWSTSGWGVSYEQYF	TGTGCCTGGAGTACCTCCGGATGGGGGGTCTCCTACGAGCAGTACTTC
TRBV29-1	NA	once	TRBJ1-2	CSVLGLGGYTF	TGCAGCGTCTTAGGATTGGGGGGCTACACCTTC
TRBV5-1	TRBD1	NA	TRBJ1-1	CASSLTGGVTEAFF	TGCGCCAGCAGCCTAACAGGGGGTGTCACTGAAGCTTTCTTT
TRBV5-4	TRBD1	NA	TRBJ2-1	CASSPGQGDGNEQFF	TGTGCCAGCAGCCCGGGTCAGGGGGATGGTAATGAGCAGTTCTTC
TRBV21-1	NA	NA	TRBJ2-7	CASSKEPEGDPYEQYF	TGTGCCAGCAGCAAAGAACCTGAGGGAGACCCTTACGAGCAGTACTTC
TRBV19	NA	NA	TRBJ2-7	CASQGRGSSYEQYF	TGTGCCAGTCAGGGGCGGGGGAGCTCCTACGAGCAGTACTTC
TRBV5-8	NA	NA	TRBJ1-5	CASSGGSNQPQHF	TGTGCCAGCAGCGGCGGGAGCAATCAGCCCCAGCATTTT
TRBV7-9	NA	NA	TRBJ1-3	CASRPNRVPGNTIYF	TGTGCCAGCAGGCCTAACAGGGTTCCTGGAAACACCATATATTTT
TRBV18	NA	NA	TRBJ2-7	CASSPEAVSYEQYF	TGTGCCAGCTCACCAGAAGCGGTCTCCTACGAGCAGTACTTC
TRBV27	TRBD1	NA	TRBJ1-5	CASSQRMGQGGFQPQHF	TGTGCCAGCAGCCAAAGAATGGGACAGGGGGGATTTCAGCCCCAGCATTTT
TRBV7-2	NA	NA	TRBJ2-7	CASSGYYEQYF	TGTGCCAGCAGCGGCTACTACGAGCAGTACTTC
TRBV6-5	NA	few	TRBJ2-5	CASSRVPGLLAQYF	TGTGCCAGCAGTCGGGTCCCTGGGTTATTGGCCCAGTACTTC
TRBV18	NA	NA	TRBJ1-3	CASSPTSEYSGNTIYF	TGTGCCAGCTCGCCCACATCCGAATACTCTGGAAACACCATATATTTT
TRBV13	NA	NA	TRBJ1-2	CASSFGFSYGYTF	TGTGCCAGCAGCTTCGGCTTCAGCTATGGCTACACCTTC